The T cell receptor beta chain described here comes from a study of control samples from healthy donors and cancer patients. V dropped 5 bases and J dropped 10; count of bases not matched to a gene: 7. From germline, CDR1 is SGHTA and CDR2 FQGTGA. The CDR3 contains 14 residues. Using immunoSEQ multiplex PCR, the repertoire was profiled, and TCRdb retains in-frame clones only, with some absent. The repertoire holds some 130,000 clones, with around 90% as singletons. The chain employs TRBV7-3 and TRBJ1-6, with 8 bases matching TRBD1. The sequenced material came from blood. This sequence was found in a middle-aged man in good health. The DNA for the CDR3 is TGTGCCAGCAGCCAAGCAGGGGGCGAATCACCCCTCCACTTT. Protein product: CASSQAGGESPLHF.